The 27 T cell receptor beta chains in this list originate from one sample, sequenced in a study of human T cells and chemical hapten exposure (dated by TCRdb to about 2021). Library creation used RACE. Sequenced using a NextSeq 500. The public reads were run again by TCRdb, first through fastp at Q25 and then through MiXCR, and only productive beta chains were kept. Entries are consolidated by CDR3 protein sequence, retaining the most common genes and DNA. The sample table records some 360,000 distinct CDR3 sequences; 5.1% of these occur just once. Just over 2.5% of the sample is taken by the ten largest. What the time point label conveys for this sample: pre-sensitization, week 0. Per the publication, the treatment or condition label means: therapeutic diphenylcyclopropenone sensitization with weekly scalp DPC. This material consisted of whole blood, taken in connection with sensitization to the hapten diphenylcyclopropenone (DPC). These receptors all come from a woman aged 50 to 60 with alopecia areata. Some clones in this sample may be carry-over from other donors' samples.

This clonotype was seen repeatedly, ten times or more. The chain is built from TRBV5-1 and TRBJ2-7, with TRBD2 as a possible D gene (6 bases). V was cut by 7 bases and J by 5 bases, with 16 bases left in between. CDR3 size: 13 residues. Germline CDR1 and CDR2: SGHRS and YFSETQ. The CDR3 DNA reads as TGCGCCAGCCGACCGGGACTCCGTGACGAGCAGTACTTC. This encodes CASRPGLRDEQYF.

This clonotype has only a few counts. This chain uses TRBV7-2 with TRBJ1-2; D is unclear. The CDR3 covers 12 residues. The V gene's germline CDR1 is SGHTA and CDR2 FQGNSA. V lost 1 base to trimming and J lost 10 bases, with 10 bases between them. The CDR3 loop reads CASSLVQEVYTF. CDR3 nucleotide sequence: TGTGCCAGCAGCTTAGTCCAGGAAGTCTACACCTTC.

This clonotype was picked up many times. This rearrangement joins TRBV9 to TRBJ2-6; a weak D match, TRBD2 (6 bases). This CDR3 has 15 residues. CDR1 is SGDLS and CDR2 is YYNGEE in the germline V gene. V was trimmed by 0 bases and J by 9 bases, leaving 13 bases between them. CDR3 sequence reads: CASSVGGLGVNVLTF. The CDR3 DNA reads TGTGCCAGCAGCGTAGGGGGACTTGGAGTCAACGTCCTGACTTTC.

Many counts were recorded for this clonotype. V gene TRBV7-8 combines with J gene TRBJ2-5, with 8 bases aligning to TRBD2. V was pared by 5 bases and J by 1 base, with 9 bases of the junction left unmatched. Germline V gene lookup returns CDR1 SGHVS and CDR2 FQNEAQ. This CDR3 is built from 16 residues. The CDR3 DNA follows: TGTGCCAGCAGCCAAACCGCGGGGGGTGGCCAAGAGACCCAGTACTTC. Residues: CASSQTAGGGQETQYF.

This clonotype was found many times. In DNA, the CDR3 is TGTGCCAGCAGTGTCTCCGGGACAGGGGGCAGCGGGAGCTCCTACAATGAGCAGTTCTTC. Amino acid sequence: CASSVSGTGGSGSSYNEQFF. V usage is TRBV27 and J usage is TRBJ2-1, with 12 positions matching TRBD1. The CDR3 is 20 amino acids. Germline CDR1 MNHEY, CDR2 SMNVEV (reference sequence). The V gene end was trimmed by 5 bases and the J gene end by 0 bases; junction bases not matched to a gene: 14.

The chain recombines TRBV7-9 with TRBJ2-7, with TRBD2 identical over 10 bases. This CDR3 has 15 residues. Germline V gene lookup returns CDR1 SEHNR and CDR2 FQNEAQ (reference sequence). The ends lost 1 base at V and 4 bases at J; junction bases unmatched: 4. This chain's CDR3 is CASSLEASGSYEQYF. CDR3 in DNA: TGTGCCAGCAGCTTAGAAGCTAGCGGGAGTTACGAGCAGTACTTC.

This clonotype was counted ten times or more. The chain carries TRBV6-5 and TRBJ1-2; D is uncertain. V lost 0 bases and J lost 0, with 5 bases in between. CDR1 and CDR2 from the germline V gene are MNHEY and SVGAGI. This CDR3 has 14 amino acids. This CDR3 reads CASSYSKANYGYTF. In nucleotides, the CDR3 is TGTGCCAGCAGTTACTCGAAGGCTAACTATGGCTACACCTTC.

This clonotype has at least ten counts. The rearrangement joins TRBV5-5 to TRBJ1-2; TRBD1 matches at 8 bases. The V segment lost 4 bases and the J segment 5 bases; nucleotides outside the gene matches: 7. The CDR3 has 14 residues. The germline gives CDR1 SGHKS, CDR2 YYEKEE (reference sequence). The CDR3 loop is CASSPRTGGYGYTF. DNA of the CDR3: TGTGCCAGCAGCCCTCGAACAGGGGGTTATGGCTACACCTTC.

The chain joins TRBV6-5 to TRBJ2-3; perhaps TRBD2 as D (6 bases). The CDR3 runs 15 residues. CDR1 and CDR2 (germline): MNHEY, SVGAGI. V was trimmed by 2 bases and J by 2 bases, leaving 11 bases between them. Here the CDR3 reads CASSYTGEPTDTQYF. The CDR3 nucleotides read TGTGCCAGCAGTTACACGGGAGAGCCCACAGATACGCAGTATTTT.

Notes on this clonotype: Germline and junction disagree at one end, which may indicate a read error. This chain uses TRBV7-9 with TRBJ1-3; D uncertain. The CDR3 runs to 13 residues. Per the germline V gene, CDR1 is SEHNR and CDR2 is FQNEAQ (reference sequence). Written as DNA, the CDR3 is TGTGCCAGCAGCTTATCCCATGGCTCGCCGGGAGATTTT. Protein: CASSLSHGSPGDF. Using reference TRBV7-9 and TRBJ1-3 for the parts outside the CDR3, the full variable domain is DTGVSQNPRHKITKRGQNVTFRCDPISEHNRLYWYRQTLGQGPEFLTYFQNEAQLEKSRLLSDRFSAERPKGSFSTLEIQRTEQGDSAMYLCASSLSHGSPGDFGEGSWLTVV.

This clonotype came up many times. The CDR3 sequence: CASSVTGGSNQPQHF. Written as DNA, the CDR3 is TGTGCCAGCAGTGTTACAGGGGGCAGCAATCAGCCCCAGCATTTT. This chain joins TRBV6-6 and TRBJ1-5, with TRBD1 matching 9 bases. CDR1 and CDR2 from the germline V gene are MNHNY and SVGAGI (reference sequence). The CDR3 is 15 residues long. The junction had 3 bases not matched to a gene; V was cut back by 5 bases and J by 1 base.

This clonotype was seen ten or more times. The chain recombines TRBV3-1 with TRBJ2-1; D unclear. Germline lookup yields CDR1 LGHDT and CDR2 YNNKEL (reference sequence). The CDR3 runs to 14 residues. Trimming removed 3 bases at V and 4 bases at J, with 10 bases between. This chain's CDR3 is CASSQSARYNEQFF. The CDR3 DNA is TGTGCCAGCAGCCAGTCAGCACGGTACAATGAGCAGTTCTTC.

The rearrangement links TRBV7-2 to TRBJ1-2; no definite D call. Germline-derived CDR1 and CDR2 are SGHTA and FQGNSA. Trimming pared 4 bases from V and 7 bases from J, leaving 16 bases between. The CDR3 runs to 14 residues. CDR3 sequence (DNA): TGTGCCAGCAGCTCCGGTCTTGGCCCATTTGGCTACACCTTC. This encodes CASSSGLGPFGYTF.

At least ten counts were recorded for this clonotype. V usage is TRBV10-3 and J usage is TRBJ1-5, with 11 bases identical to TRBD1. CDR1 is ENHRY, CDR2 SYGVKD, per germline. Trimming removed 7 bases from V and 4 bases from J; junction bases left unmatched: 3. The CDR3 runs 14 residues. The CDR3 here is CAIKGQGANQPQHF. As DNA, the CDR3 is TGTGCCATCAAAGGACAGGGGGCGAATCAGCCCCAGCATTTT.

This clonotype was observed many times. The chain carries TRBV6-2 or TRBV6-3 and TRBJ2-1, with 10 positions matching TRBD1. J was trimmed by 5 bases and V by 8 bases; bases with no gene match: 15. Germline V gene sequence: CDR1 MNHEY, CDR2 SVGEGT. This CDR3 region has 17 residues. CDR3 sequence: CASVRVSGQGIDNEQFF. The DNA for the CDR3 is TGTGCCAGCGTCCGGGTTTCGGGACAGGGGATTGACAATGAGCAGTTCTTC.

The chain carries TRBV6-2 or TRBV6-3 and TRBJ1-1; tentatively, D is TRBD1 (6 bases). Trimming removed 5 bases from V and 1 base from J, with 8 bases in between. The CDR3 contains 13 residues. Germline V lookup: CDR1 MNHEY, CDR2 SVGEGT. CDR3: CASSGTQNTEAFF. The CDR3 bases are TGTGCCAGCAGTGGGACACAGAACACTGAAGCTTTCTTT.

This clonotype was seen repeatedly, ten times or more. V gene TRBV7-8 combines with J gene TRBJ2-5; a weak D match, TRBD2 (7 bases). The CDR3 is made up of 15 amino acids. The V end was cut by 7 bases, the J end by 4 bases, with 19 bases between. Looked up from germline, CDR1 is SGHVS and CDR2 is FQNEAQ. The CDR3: CASIAKREGGETQYF. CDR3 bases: TGTGCCAGCATCGCTAAGCGGGAAGGGGGAGAGACCCAGTACTTC.

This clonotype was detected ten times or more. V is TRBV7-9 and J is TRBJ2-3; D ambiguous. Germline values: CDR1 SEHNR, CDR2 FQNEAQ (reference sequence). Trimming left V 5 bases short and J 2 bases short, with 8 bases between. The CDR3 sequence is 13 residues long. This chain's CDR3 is CASSLRPTDTQYF. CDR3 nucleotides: TGTGCCAGCAGCCTGAGGCCCACAGATACGCAGTATTTT.

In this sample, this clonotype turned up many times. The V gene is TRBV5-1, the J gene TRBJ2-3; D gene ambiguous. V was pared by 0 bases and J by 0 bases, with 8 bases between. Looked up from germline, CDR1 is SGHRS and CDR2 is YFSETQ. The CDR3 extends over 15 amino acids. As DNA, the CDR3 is TGCGCCAGCAGCTTGGGAAGTGAAAGCACAGATACGCAGTATTTT. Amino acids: CASSLGSESTDTQYF.

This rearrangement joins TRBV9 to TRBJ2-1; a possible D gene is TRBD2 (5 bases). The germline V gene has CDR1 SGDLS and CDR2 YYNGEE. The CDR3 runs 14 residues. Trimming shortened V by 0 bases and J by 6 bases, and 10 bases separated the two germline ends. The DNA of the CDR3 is TGTGCCAGCAGCGTAGACGGGGATGTCAATGAGCAGTTCTTC. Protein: CASSVDGDVNEQFF. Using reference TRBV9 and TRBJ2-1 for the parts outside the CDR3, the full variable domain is DSGVTQTPKHLITATGQRVTLRCSPRSGDLSVYWYQQSLDQGLQFLIQYYNGEERAKGNILERFSAQQFPDLHSELNLSSLELGDSALYFCASSVDGDVNEQFFGPGTRLTVL.

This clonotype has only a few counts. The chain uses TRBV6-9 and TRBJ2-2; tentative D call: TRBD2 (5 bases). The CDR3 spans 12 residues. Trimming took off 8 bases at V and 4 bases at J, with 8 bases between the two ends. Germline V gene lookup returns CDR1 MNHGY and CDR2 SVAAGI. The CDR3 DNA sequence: TGTGCCAGCGGCCGGGGCACCGGGGAGCTGTTTTTT. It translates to CASGRGTGELFF.

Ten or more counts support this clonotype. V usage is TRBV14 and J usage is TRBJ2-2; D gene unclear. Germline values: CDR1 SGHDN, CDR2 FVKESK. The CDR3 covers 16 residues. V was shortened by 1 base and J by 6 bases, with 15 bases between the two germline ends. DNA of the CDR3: TGTGCCAGCAGCCAAGTTCCTGCCCTAGGCCCCGGGGAGCTGTTTTTT. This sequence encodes CASSQVPALGPGELFF.

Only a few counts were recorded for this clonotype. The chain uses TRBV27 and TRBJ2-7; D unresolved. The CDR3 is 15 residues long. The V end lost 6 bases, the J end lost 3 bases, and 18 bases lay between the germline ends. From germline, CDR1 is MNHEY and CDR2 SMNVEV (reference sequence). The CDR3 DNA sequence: TGTGCCAGCAGCCCCCCACTGGCGCAGAGCTACGAGCAGTACTTC. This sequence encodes CASSPPLAQSYEQYF.

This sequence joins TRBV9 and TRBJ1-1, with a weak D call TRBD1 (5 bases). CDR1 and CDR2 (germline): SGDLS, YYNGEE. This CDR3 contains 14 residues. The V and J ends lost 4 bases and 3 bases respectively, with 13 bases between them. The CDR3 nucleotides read TGTGCCAGCAGCTTTTTCGACAGAGACACTGAAGCTTTCTTT. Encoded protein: CASSFFDRDTEAFF.

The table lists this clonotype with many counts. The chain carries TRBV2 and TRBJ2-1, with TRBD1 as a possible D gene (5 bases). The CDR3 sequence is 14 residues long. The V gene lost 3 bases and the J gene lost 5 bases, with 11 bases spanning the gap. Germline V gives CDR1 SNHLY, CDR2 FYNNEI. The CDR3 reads CASSDYTGDNEQFF. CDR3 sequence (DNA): TGTGCCAGCAGTGACTACACAGGAGACAATGAGCAGTTCTTC.

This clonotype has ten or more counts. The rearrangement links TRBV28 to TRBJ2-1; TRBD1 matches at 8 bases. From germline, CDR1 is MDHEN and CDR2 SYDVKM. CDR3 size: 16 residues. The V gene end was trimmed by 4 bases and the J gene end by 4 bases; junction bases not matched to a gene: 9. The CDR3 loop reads CASSWSSGGPYNEQFF. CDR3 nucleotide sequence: TGTGCCAGCAGTTGGTCCTCAGGGGGCCCTTACAATGAGCAGTTCTTC.

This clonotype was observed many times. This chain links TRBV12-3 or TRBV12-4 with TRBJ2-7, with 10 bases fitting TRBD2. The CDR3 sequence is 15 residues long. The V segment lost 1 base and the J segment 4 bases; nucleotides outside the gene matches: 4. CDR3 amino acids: CASSLGSGGMYEQYF. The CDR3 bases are TGTGCCAGCAGTTTAGGTAGCGGGGGGATGTACGAGCAGTACTTC.